This section outlines one T cell receptor beta chain sequence together with its context. The antigen is undetermined. The germline V gene encodes CDR1 MNHEY and CDR2 SVGAGI. The V gene lost 9 bases and the J gene lost 0 bases, with 9 bases spanning the gap. This CDR3 is 13 amino acids long. TCRdb's table, derived via immunoSEQ multiplex PCR, lists solely in-frame clones and lacks some. The sample has 85,000 to 100,000 clones, under 95% seen once. The data were taken from a study of graft-versus-host responses after intestinal transplantation. Study-wide findings and caveats: High graft-versus-host to host-versus-graft clonal ratios were found in allografts of patients who had graft-donor T cell macrochimerism.

The chain joins TRBV6-5 to TRBJ1-3; D remains unclear. This TCR was sampled from a human donor who was the organ donor for an intestinal transplant. The material was unstimulated CD8+ T cells sorted from spleen or lymph node cells, obtained before transplant. This CDR3 is CASFGPSGNTIYF. CDR3 DNA: TGTGCCAGTTTTGGGCCCTCTGGAAACACCATATATTTT.